Following are 3 T cell receptor beta chains from one sample sequenced in a study of blood T cell repertoires in COVID-19 (dated by TCRdb to the early 2020s). The library was prepared using the immunoSEQ multiplex PCR assay. Drawn from immuneACCESS, this table holds only the in-frame rearrangements with V and J called that TCRdb kept. Clones are partly lost; checked studies trace under half to an unresolved V gene and leave the rest unexplained. Recorded for this sample are 250,000 to 350,000 clones; roughly 90% of them occurred a single time. The ten largest account for roughly 2% of the sample. Input material: peripheral blood. These receptors all stem from a woman between 50 and 59 years old who had recovered from COVID-19.

This clone was recorded only once. This rearrangement joins TRBV5-5 to TRBJ2-7; no firm D call. V lost 0 bases and J lost 3, with 4 bases in between. The CDR3 runs 12 residues. The V gene's germline CDR1 is SGHKS and CDR2 YYEKEE (reference sequence). CDR3 sequence: CASSLAYYEQYF. In DNA, the CDR3 is TGTGCCAGCAGCTTGGCGTACTACGAGCAGTACTTC. Full variable domain (remainder filled in from reference TRBV5-5 and TRBJ2-7): DAGVTQSPTHLIKTRGQQVTLRCSPISGHKSVSWYQQVLGQGPQFIFQYYEKEERGRGNFPDRFSARQFPNYSSELNVNALLLGDSALYLCASSLAYYEQYFGPGTRLTVT.

The V and J genes are TRBV6-5 and TRBJ1-4; 8 bases are shared with TRBD1. Germline lookup yields CDR1 MNHEY and CDR2 SVGAGI. The CDR3 sequence is 14 residues long. Losses at the gene ends were 7 bases for V and 4 bases for J; bases not matched to a gene: 5. The CDR3 nucleotides are TGTGCCAGCAAAGGGGACAGGTATAATGAAAAACTGTTTTTT. It specifies CASKGDRYNEKLFF.

The chain joins TRBV5-4 to TRBJ1-2; TRBD1 might be the D (6 bases). CDR1 and CDR2 from the germline V gene are SGHNT and YYREEE (reference sequence). V lost 0 bases, J lost 5 bases, and 11 bases lay in between. The CDR3 sequence is 14 residues long. CDR3 nucleotide sequence: TGTGCCAGCAGCTTGGCTGGGACACCGTATGGCTACACCTTC. This sequence encodes CASSLAGTPYGYTF.